The 21 T cell receptor beta chains given below trace back to one sample, sequenced in a study of T-cell reconstitution after alpha-beta-depleted transplantation in children. Molecular barcoding with unique molecular identifiers was used for the TCRbeta library. MiXCR was run by TCRdb on the PCR reads, yielding one entry per CDR3 protein. The table shows hundreds of thousands of distinct CDR3 sequences, with approximately 12% occurring only once. The sample was PBMCs, mostly from graft donor cells, taken 360 days after TCRalphabeta/CD19-depleted stem cell transplant. Every receptor here comes from a male patient younger than 18 who had a stem cell transplant for acute myeloid leukemia, so the T cells may come from the graft donor.

V gene TRBV12-3 or TRBV12-4 combines with J gene TRBJ1-4, with D maybe TRBD1 (5 bases). Trimming cost V 0 bases and J 10 bases, with 9 bases left between them. This CDR3 has 13 amino acids. The chain's CDR3 is CASSLAGGGKLFF. The CDR3 nucleotides read TGTGCCAGCAGTTTAGCGGGGGGGGGAAAACTGTTTTTT.

V gene TRBV5-1 combines with J gene TRBJ2-1; the D is unclear. There are 13 residues in the CDR3. Germline-derived CDR1 and CDR2 are SGHRS and YFSETQ. Trimming took off 4 bases at V and 10 bases at J, with 15 bases between the two ends. The DNA of the CDR3 is TGCGCCAGCAGCCCCGTGGTCCCCAGGGAGCAGTTCTTC. Amino acid sequence: CASSPVVPREQFF.

In its sample, this clonotype was seen a few times. V usage is TRBV20-1 and J usage is TRBJ1-2, with a possible D match to TRBD1 (6 bases). Germline lookup yields CDR1 DFQATT and CDR2 SNEGSKA (reference sequence). There are 15 residues in the CDR3. This CDR3 is CRGLRRDTYFYGYTF. The DNA of the CDR3 is TGCCGTGGTCTACGTCGGGACACTTACTTTTATGGCTACACCTTC.

This clonotype has a handful of counts. V usage is TRBV3-1 and J usage is TRBJ2-1; 11 positions agree with TRBD2. The CDR3 sequence is 17 residues long. The germline CDR1 and CDR2 sequences are LGHDT and YNNKEL (reference sequence). The V gene end was trimmed by 4 bases and the J gene end by 7 bases; junction bases not matched to a gene: 12. CDR3 in DNA: TGTGCCAGCAGCCCCCGACTAGCGGGATTGCCGCGGAATGAGCAGTTCTTC. Encoded protein: CASSPRLAGLPRNEQFF.

This clonotype was recorded many times. The rearrangement uses TRBV5-6 and TRBJ2-6; 10 nucleotides match TRBD2. Unmatched junction bases numbered 3, after V lost 3 bases and J lost 0 bases. The CDR3 has 17 residues. CDR1 is SGHDT, CDR2 YYEEEE, per germline. Written as DNA, the CDR3 is TGTGCCAGCAGCTCGACTAGCGGGTACTCTGGGGCCAACGTCCTGACTTTC. This translates into CASSSTSGYSGANVLTF.

This rearrangement joins TRBV6-1 to TRBJ2-7, with D possibly being TRBD1 (5 bases). The CDR3 runs to 16 residues. Trimming pared 5 bases from V and 2 bases from J, leaving 19 bases between. From germline, CDR1 is MNHNS and CDR2 SASEGT. The CDR3 DNA follows: TGTGCCAGCAGTCGGTTATCCCCTACAGGAGCCTACGAGCAGTACTTC. Translation gives CASSRLSPTGAYEQYF.

The V call is TRBV20-1, the J call TRBJ2-4; 10 bases are shared with TRBD1. The CDR3 is made up of 15 amino acids. Germline V gene data show CDR1 as DFQATT and CDR2 as SNEGSKA (reference sequence). V shed 0 bases, J shed 1 base, and the junction held 0 bases outside the gene matches. The CDR3 nucleotides read TGCAGTGCTAGAGAGGACAGGGGGGCCAAAAACATTCAGTACTTC. The encoded protein is CSAREDRGAKNIQYF.

This clonotype was counted a few times. The CDR3 DNA follows: TGTGCCAGCAGTTTACTCCAGTACACCGGGGAGCTGTTTTTT. Encoded protein: CASSLLQYTGELFF. The V and J genes are TRBV28 and TRBJ2-2, with D unclear. Germline V gene data show CDR1 as MDHEN and CDR2 as SYDVKM. Trimming stripped 2 bases from V and 3 bases from J, with 7 bases between. The CDR3 loop spans 14 amino acids.

For the CDR3, the DNA is TGCGCCAGCAGCTTGGGGGGGCTAGCGGGAACGTACAATGAGCAGTTCTTC. Its translation: CASSLGGLAGTYNEQFF. V and J are TRBV5-1 and TRBJ2-1; 9 bases fit TRBD2. From germline, CDR1 is SGHRS and CDR2 YFSETQ. This CDR3 has 17 amino acids. After removal of 0 bases from V and 4 bases from J, the junction contained 8 bases not matched to a gene. Looking up the rest from reference TRBV5-1 and TRBJ2-1 gives the full variable domain: KAGVTQTPRYLIKTRGQQVTLSCSPISGHRSVSWYQQTPGQGLQFLFEYFSETQRNKGNFPGRFSGRQFSNSRSEMNVSTLELGDSALYLCASSLGGLAGTYNEQFFGPGTRLTVL.

This clonotype was observed many times. The junction differs from germline at one of its ends, possibly a read error. The gene calls are TRBV5-1 and TRBJ2-1; TRBD2 agrees at 14 bases. The CDR3 loop spans 15 amino acids. Germline loops: CDR1 SGHRS, CDR2 YFSETQ. The CDR3 protein is CASSPGLAGDNEQFF. CDR3 nucleotides: TGTGCCAGCTCCCCGGGACTAGCGGGGGACAATGAGCAGTTCTTC.

This clonotype was detected only a few times. V usage is TRBV6-1 and J usage is TRBJ2-7, with D tentatively TRBD2 (6 bases). Per the germline V gene, CDR1 is MNHNS and CDR2 is SASEGT. This CDR3 region has 16 residues. Between the trimmed V and J ends, which lost 5 bases and 0 bases, there was a span of 17 bases. Here the CDR3 reads CASSISRRGTSYEQYF. CDR3 sequence (DNA): TGTGCCAGCAGTATATCTAGGCGCGGGACCTCCTACGAGCAGTACTTC.

This clonotype was seen repeatedly, ten times or more. The CDR3, as DNA: TGTGCCATCAAAACAGGGGTTAACACAGATACGCAGTATTTT. This codes for CAIKTGVNTDTQYF. This chain links TRBV10-3 with TRBJ2-3, with 7 bases matching TRBD1. The CDR3 is 14 residues long. CDR1 is ENHRY, CDR2 SYGVKD, per germline. Trimming at V came to 7 bases and at J to 2 bases, leaving 6 bases not matched to a gene.

The genes are TRBV24-1 and TRBJ2-7; D not certain. V lost 4 bases and J lost 6, with 15 bases in between. Per the germline V gene, CDR1 is KGHDR and CDR2 is SFDVKD. This CDR3 has 14 residues. CDR3 in amino acids: CATSETAIPGEQYF. The CDR3 region has the DNA TGTGCCACCAGTGAGACGGCTATTCCAGGCGAGCAGTACTTC.

This clonotype has at least ten counts. This CDR3 is CATSREPGRGRNEQYF. The CDR3 DNA is TGTGCCACCAGCAGAGAGCCAGGCAGGGGGCGTAACGAGCAGTACTTC. The chain carries TRBV15 and TRBJ2-7, with 8 bases aligning to TRBD1. The J segment lost 5 bases and the V segment lost 0 bases, leaving 9 bases of the junction unmatched. The CDR3 consists of 16 residues. Germline CDR1 and CDR2: LNHNV and YYDKDF (reference sequence).

For this clonotype: A junction end diverges from the germline sequence, so it may reflect a read error. V is TRBV7-7 and J is TRBJ2-5; D gene uncertain. The germline V gene encodes CDR1 SSHAT and CDR2 FNYEAQ (reference sequence). This CDR3 spans 16 amino acids. The CDR3 nucleotides are TGTGCTAGCAGCCGTAGACTCCTCCTGGGGCAAGAGACCCAGTACTTC. It encodes CASSRRLLLGQETQYF. Complete variable domain (other parts from reference TRBV7-7 and TRBJ2-5): GAGVSQSPRYKVTKRGQDVTLRCDPISSHATLYWYQQALGQGPEFLTYFNYEAQPDKSGLPSDRFSAERPEGSISTLTIQRTEQRDSAMYRCASSRRLLLGQETQYFGPGTRLLVL.

This clonotype came up a few times. The genes are TRBV7-2 and TRBJ2-5, with D hard to call. Germline lookup yields CDR1 SGHTA and CDR2 FQGNSA. Trimming shortened V by 3 bases and J by 5 bases, and 10 bases separated the two germline ends. The CDR3 runs 13 residues. In DNA form, the CDR3 reads TGTGCCAGCAGCTTGGAACTCCCGGAGACCCAGTACTTC. It specifies CASSLELPETQYF.

The gene calls are TRBV29-1 and TRBJ2-7; TRBD2 aligns across 8 bases. This CDR3 contains 12 residues. The V gene end was trimmed by 6 bases and the J gene end by 3 bases; junction bases not matched to a gene: 4. From germline, CDR1 is SQVTM and CDR2 ANQGSEA. DNA for the CDR3: TGCAGCGTGGGACTAGTTGGCTACGAGCAGTACTTC. It translates to CSVGLVGYEQYF.

The rearrangement uses TRBV28 and TRBJ1-4; no firm D call. Germline V gene lookup returns CDR1 MDHEN and CDR2 SYDVKM. The CDR3 is 12 amino acids. V lost 6 bases, J lost 8 bases, and 10 bases lay in between. The CDR3 spells CASSPSPEKLFF. The CDR3 coding sequence is TGTGCCAGCAGCCCCTCCCCGGAAAAACTGTTTTTT. The full variable domain, with the rest looked up from reference TRBV28 and TRBJ1-4, is DVKVTQSSRYLVKRTGEKVFLECVQDMDHENMFWYRQDPGLGLRLIYFSYDVKMKEKGDIPEGYSVSREKKERFSLILESASTNQTSMYLCASSPSPEKLFFGSGTQLSVL.

This clonotype has a count of ten or more. The rearrangement uses TRBV28 and TRBJ2-1; 10 bases line up with TRBD1. The CDR3 runs to 15 residues. Per the germline V gene, CDR1 is MDHEN and CDR2 is SYDVKM. The J segment lost 7 bases and the V segment lost 4 bases, leaving 7 bases of the junction unmatched. As DNA, the CDR3 is TGTGCCAGCAGTTCCCCCGGGACAGGGGTTAATGAGCAGTTCTTC. This encodes CASSSPGTGVNEQFF.

The chain links TRBV11-2 to TRBJ2-7; 9 positions agree with TRBD2. V lost 5 bases and J lost 2; bases outside the gene matches: 19. The length of the CDR3 is 19 residues. Germline V CDR1 and CDR2: SGHAT, FQNNGV. The CDR3 DNA reads as TGTGCCAGCAGCCTCGCTCCTTCCCCCGGCGGCGGGAGGGCCTACGAGCAGTACTTC. As protein: CASSLAPSPGGGRAYEQYF.

This clonotype occurred a few times. The chain is built from TRBV6-5 and TRBJ1-3, with TRBD1 identical over 8 bases. The CDR3 runs to 16 residues. V shed 0 bases, J shed 2 bases, and the junction held 3 bases outside the gene matches. The V gene's germline CDR1 is MNHEY and CDR2 SVGAGI. Here the CDR3 DNA reads TGTGCCAGCAGTTACTCGCAGGGGGCGCCTGGAAACACCATATATTTT. This translates into CASSYSQGAPGNTIYF.